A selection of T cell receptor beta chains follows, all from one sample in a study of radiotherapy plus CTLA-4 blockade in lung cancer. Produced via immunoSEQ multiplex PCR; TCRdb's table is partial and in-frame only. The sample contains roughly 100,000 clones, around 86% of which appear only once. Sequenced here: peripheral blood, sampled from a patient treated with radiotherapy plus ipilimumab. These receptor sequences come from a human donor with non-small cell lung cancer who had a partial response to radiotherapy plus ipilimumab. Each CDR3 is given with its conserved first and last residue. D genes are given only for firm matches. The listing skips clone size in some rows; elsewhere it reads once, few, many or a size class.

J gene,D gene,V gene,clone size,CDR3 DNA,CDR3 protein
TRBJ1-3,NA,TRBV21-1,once,TGTGCCAGCAGCCCCCTGTACACCATATATTTT,CASSPLYTIYF
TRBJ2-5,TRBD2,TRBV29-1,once,TGCAGCGCCGGGACTAGCGGGGAGACCCAGTACTTC,CSAGTSGETQYF
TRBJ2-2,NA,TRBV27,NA,TGTGCCAGCAGTTTAAACGGACACGGGGAGCTGTTTTTT,CASSLNGHGELFF
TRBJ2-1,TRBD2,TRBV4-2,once,TGTGCCAGCAGCCAAGTTGTGGCGGGAGGTGGCAATGAGCAGTTCTTC,CASSQVVAGGGNEQFF
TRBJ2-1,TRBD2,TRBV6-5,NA,TGTGCCAGCAGTTACCGTACTAGCGGGAGTGGAAATGAGCAGTTCTTC,CASSYRTSGSGNEQFF
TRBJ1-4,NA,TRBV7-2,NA,TGTGCCAGCAGCCAACGAGGGAGAGGAGCTGCAACTAATGAAAAACTGTTTTTT,CASSQRGRGAATNEKLFF
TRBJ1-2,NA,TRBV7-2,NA,TGTGCCAGCAGCCCATCCGTTCAGGGTCGGCATGGCTACACCTTC,CASSPSVQGRHGYTF
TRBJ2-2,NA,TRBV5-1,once,TGCGCCAGCAGCTTGGTTCAGGGCGGCACCGGGGAGCTGTTTTTT,CASSLVQGGTGELFF
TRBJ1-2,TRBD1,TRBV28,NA,TGTGCCAGCAGTTCAAGAAAGACAGGGACGGGCTACACCTTC,CASSSRKTGTGYTF
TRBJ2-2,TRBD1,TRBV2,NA,TGTGCCAGCCGAGGACGACAGGGGTCGTCGACCGGGGAGCTGTTTTTT,CASRGRQGSSTGELFF
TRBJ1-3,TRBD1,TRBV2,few,TGTGCCAGCAGCACGACGGACAGGTCTGGAAACACCATATATTTT,CASSTTDRSGNTIYF
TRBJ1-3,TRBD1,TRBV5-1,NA,TGCGCCAGCAGCTGGACAGGGACTGGAAACACCATATATTTT,CASSWTGTGNTIYF
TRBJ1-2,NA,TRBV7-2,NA,TGTGCCAGCAGCTCCCCAGGGTCCTATGGCTACACCTTC,CASSSPGSYGYTF